These T cell receptor beta chains were read from a single sample in a study of cytomegalovirus exposure and HLA in healthy donors. Profiling relied on immunoSEQ multiplex PCR, and the TCRdb table lists in-frame clones only, not all of them. This sample has about 260,000 clones, with 90% found just once. The sequencing sample was made of PBMCs. These receptors were obtained from a woman younger than 45 in good health and CMV-seronegative. Both conserved end residues are part of each CDR3. A D gene is named only where the DNA matches it firmly. The size entry is marked missing in some rows and otherwise reads once, few, many or a size class.

len: 13
abundance: .
j_gene: TRBJ2-5
d_gene: .
v_gene: TRBV18
CDR3nt: TGTGCCAGCTCACCCGGACAGCAAGAGACCCAGTACTTC
CDR3aa: CASSPGQQETQYF

len: 14
abundance: .
j_gene: TRBJ1-5
d_gene: .
v_gene: TRBV29-1
CDR3nt: TGCAGCGTCTTACAGGGCCGGGGCAATCAGCCCCAGCATTTT
CDR3aa: CSVLQGRGNQPQHF

len: 17
abundance: .
j_gene: TRBJ2-7
d_gene: TRBD2
v_gene: TRBV7-2
CDR3nt: TGTGCCAGCAGCCCCACGATAACTAGCGGGAGAGTCAACGAGCAGTACTTC
CDR3aa: CASSPTITSGRVNEQYF

len: 18
abundance: .
j_gene: TRBJ2-1
d_gene: TRBD2
v_gene: TRBV4-1
CDR3nt: TGCGCCAGCAGCCAAGATCGCGGACTAGCGGGCGAATGGGATGAGCAGTTCTTC
CDR3aa: CASSQDRGLAGEWDEQFF

len: 12
abundance: few
j_gene: TRBJ1-5
d_gene: .
v_gene: TRBV19
CDR3nt: TGTGCCGTGGGCAAAAGCAATCAGCCCCAGCATTTT
CDR3aa: CAVGKSNQPQHF

len: 15
abundance: once
j_gene: TRBJ2-2
d_gene: .
v_gene: TRBV29-1
CDR3nt: TGCAGCCCGGTGGGGGTAGCGCGGAACACCGGGGAGCTGTTTTTT
CDR3aa: CSPVGVARNTGELFF

len: 15
abundance: .
j_gene: TRBJ2-1
d_gene: TRBD2
v_gene: TRBV7-3
CDR3nt: TGTGCCAGCAGCCCGGGACTAGCGGGACTCAATGAGCAGTTCTTC
CDR3aa: CASSPGLAGLNEQFF

len: 18
abundance: .
j_gene: TRBJ2-3
d_gene: TRBD2
v_gene: TRBV4-1
CDR3nt: TGCGCCAGCAGCCAAGATCCCATCAGCGGGATAAGCACAGATACGCAGTATTTT
CDR3aa: CASSQDPISGISTDTQYF

len: 14
abundance: .
j_gene: TRBJ2-7
d_gene: .
v_gene: TRBV27
CDR3nt: TGTGCCAGCAGCCGCAGAGGACAGTTCTACGAGCAGTACTTC
CDR3aa: CASSRRGQFYEQYF

len: 13
abundance: once
j_gene: TRBJ2-1
d_gene: .
v_gene: TRBV6-4
CDR3nt: TGTGCCAGCAGTGCCTCGACTAGTCAAGGGCAGTTCTTC
CDR3aa: CASSASTSQGQFF

len: 15
abundance: .
j_gene: TRBJ2-5
d_gene: TRBD1
v_gene: TRBV5-1
CDR3nt: TGCGCCAGCAGCTTGGCCTCGGCAGGGGGCGAGACCCAGTACTTC
CDR3aa: CASSLASAGGETQYF

len: 17
abundance: .
j_gene: TRBJ2-7
d_gene: .
v_gene: TRBV25-1
CDR3nt: TGTGCCAGCAGTGCCCCCTCGACAAACATCAACTCCTACGAGCAGTACTTC
CDR3aa: CASSAPSTNINSYEQYF

len: 13
abundance: .
j_gene: TRBJ2-4
d_gene: .
v_gene: TRBV9
CDR3nt: TGTGCCAGCAGCGTAGATTCGAGAAACATTCAGTACTTC
CDR3aa: CASSVDSRNIQYF

len: 16
abundance: .
j_gene: TRBJ2-3
d_gene: TRBD2
v_gene: TRBV9
CDR3nt: TGTGCCAGCAGCGCGACGGGCGGGAGGGCCTCAGATACGCAGTATTTT
CDR3aa: CASSATGGRASDTQYF

len: 13
abundance: .
j_gene: TRBJ2-3
d_gene: .
v_gene: TRBV12-5
CDR3nt: TGTGCTAGTGTTCGGGGGCGCACAGATACGCAGTATTTT
CDR3aa: CASVRGRTDTQYF

len: 15
abundance: .
j_gene: TRBJ1-1
d_gene: TRBD1
v_gene: TRBV5-1
CDR3nt: TGCGCCAGCAGCCTGACAGGGATTAAGGACACTGAAGCTTTCTTT
CDR3aa: CASSLTGIKDTEAFF

len: 14
abundance: once
j_gene: TRBJ2-7
d_gene: .
v_gene: TRBV5-1
CDR3nt: TGCGCCAGCAGCTTGATAGGCAGGGAGTACGAGCAGTACTTC
CDR3aa: CASSLIGREYEQYF

len: 14
abundance: .
j_gene: TRBJ2-7
d_gene: .
v_gene: TRBV6-6
CDR3nt: TGTGCCAGCAGGGGGACACAATCCTCCTACGAGCAGTACTTC
CDR3aa: CASRGTQSSYEQYF

len: 16
abundance: .
j_gene: TRBJ2-7
d_gene: TRBD1
v_gene: TRBV5-1
CDR3nt: TGCGCCAGCAGCTTCGGGACAGGGGGCACTGGGAACGAGCAGTACTTC
CDR3aa: CASSFGTGGTGNEQYF

len: 13
abundance: .
j_gene: TRBJ1-1
d_gene: .
v_gene: TRBV11-3
CDR3nt: TGTGCCAGCAGCTGGACCGCTACCACTGAAGCTTTCTTT
CDR3aa: CASSWTATTEAFF

len: 15
abundance: .
j_gene: TRBJ1-5
d_gene: TRBD1
v_gene: TRBV28
CDR3nt: TGTGCCAGCAGCCCGACAGGGAGGAGCAATCAGCCCCAGCATTTT
CDR3aa: CASSPTGRSNQPQHF

len: 13
abundance: few
j_gene: TRBJ1-5
d_gene: .
v_gene: TRBV7-2
CDR3nt: TGTGCCAGCAGCTGGGGAGAAGGTCAGCCCCAGCATTTT
CDR3aa: CASSWGEGQPQHF

len: 15
abundance: .
j_gene: TRBJ2-6
d_gene: .
v_gene: TRBV2
CDR3nt: TGTGCCAGCAGTGATGGCCCAACTGGGGCCAACGTCCTGACTTTC
CDR3aa: CASSDGPTGANVLTF

len: 14
abundance: few
j_gene: TRBJ1-3
d_gene: .
v_gene: TRBV4-3
CDR3nt: TGCGCCAGCAGCCCGGACTTCTCTGGAAACACCATATATTTT
CDR3aa: CASSPDFSGNTIYF

len: 14
abundance: .
j_gene: TRBJ2-2
d_gene: .
v_gene: TRBV6-5
CDR3nt: TGTGCCAGCAGTTACAATACTAACAGCGGGGAGCTGTTTTTT
CDR3aa: CASSYNTNSGELFF

len: 13
abundance: .
j_gene: TRBJ2-3
d_gene: .
v_gene: TRBV6-1
CDR3nt: TGTGCCAGCCGTAAGAGGGGTTGGGATACGCAGTATTTT
CDR3aa: CASRKRGWDTQYF

len: 14
abundance: .
j_gene: TRBJ2-5
d_gene: .
v_gene: TRBV7-9
CDR3nt: TGTGCCAGCAGCTCCCGGGACAAGGGAGAGACCCAGTACTTC
CDR3aa: CASSSRDKGETQYF

len: 14
abundance: .
j_gene: TRBJ2-3
d_gene: TRBD2
v_gene: TRBV27
CDR3nt: TGTGCCAGCGCGAGCGGGAGCGGCACAGATACGCAGTATTTT
CDR3aa: CASASGSGTDTQYF

len: 12
abundance: .
j_gene: TRBJ2-7
d_gene: .
v_gene: TRBV28
CDR3nt: TGTGCCAGCGGTATAATCGCCTACGAGCAGTACTTC
CDR3aa: CASGIIAYEQYF

len: 15
abundance: .
j_gene: TRBJ2-7
d_gene: .
v_gene: TRBV19
CDR3nt: TGTGCCAGTAGTATAGCCGGCAGGGAGACTCACGAGCAGTACTTC
CDR3aa: CASSIAGRETHEQYF

len: 13
abundance: .
j_gene: TRBJ2-3
d_gene: .
v_gene: TRBV19
CDR3nt: TGTGCCAGTACCTTGGAAAGCACAGATACGCAGTATTTT
CDR3aa: CASTLESTDTQYF

len: 16
abundance: .
j_gene: TRBJ2-5
d_gene: TRBD2
v_gene: TRBV5-1
CDR3nt: TGCGCCAGCAGCTTAAATAGCGGGAGCCGGTTAGAGACCCAGTACTTC
CDR3aa: CASSLNSGSRLETQYF

len: 15
abundance: .
j_gene: TRBJ1-5
d_gene: TRBD1
v_gene: TRBV2
CDR3nt: TGTGCCAGCAGTGGGCAGGGGGCCAGCAATCAGCCCCAGCATTTT
CDR3aa: CASSGQGASNQPQHF

len: 12
abundance: .
j_gene: TRBJ2-1
d_gene: .
v_gene: TRBV7-6
CDR3nt: TGTGCCAGCAGCTTAGGAGATTATGAGCAGTTCTTC
CDR3aa: CASSLGDYEQFF

len: 14
abundance: .
j_gene: TRBJ2-5
d_gene: .
v_gene: TRBV5-1
CDR3nt: TGCGCCAGCAGCTTGTACGGAGGGAGGGAGACCCAGTACTTC
CDR3aa: CASSLYGGRETQYF

len: 14
abundance: .
j_gene: TRBJ2-1
d_gene: .
v_gene: TRBV18
CDR3nt: TGTGCCAGCTCACGCGACAGCTCCTACAATGAGCAGTTCTTC
CDR3aa: CASSRDSSYNEQFF

len: 13
abundance: .
j_gene: TRBJ2-7
d_gene: .
v_gene: TRBV5-6
CDR3nt: TGTGCCAGCAGCCCTGGGGGGTCTTACGAGCAGTACTTC
CDR3aa: CASSPGGSYEQYF

len: 13
abundance: .
j_gene: TRBJ2-7
d_gene: TRBD2
v_gene: TRBV6-6
CDR3nt: TGTGCCAGCCGTTCAGACGGGAGGGGCGAGCAGTACTTC
CDR3aa: CASRSDGRGEQYF

len: 16
abundance: .
j_gene: TRBJ1-3
d_gene: .
v_gene: TRBV9
CDR3nt: TGTGCCAGCAGCGCCCCGACAGGTGGTGCAGGAAACACCATATATTTT
CDR3aa: CASSAPTGGAGNTIYF